These 29 T cell receptor beta chains were sequenced from one sample in a study of T cell responses to AZD1222 COVID-19 vaccine. Using immunoSEQ multiplex PCR, the repertoire was profiled, and TCRdb retains in-frame clones only, with some absent. The sample contains 120,000 to 150,000 clones, more than 70% of which appear only once. The sequenced sample was peripheral blood, obtained 28 days after the second AZD1222 dose. The receptors stem from an adult who received the AZD1222 COVID-19 vaccine.

This chain links TRBV27 with TRBJ1-2; a weak D match, TRBD1 (6 bases). The V end was cut by 5 bases, the J end by 2 bases, with 21 bases between. CDR1 is MNHEY and CDR2 is SMNVEV in the germline V gene (reference sequence). This CDR3 has 17 amino acids. The CDR3 nucleotides are TGTGCCAGCAGTCCCAAGGGGGTGTTACGGGGGAACTATGGCTACACCTTC. Translating it yields CASSPKGVLRGNYGYTF.

The chain links TRBV14 to TRBJ2-7, with D perhaps matching TRBD1 (5 bases). The germline CDR1 and CDR2 sequences are SGHDN and FVKESK. V dropped 0 bases and J dropped 3 bases, with 12 bases sitting between them. CDR3 length equals 15 residues. CDR3 region: CASSQDPGPHYEQYF. In nucleotides, the CDR3 is TGTGCCAGCAGCCAAGATCCAGGGCCCCACTACGAGCAGTACTTC.

This clone turned up a few times. This same CDR3 is encoded by further DNA sequences in the sample. V and J are TRBV20-1 and TRBJ1-1, with a possible D match to TRBD1 (6 bases). The germline V gene encodes CDR1 DFQATT and CDR2 SNEGSKA (reference sequence). The CDR3 loop spans 14 amino acids. Trimming cost V 3 bases and J 2 bases, with 13 bases left between them. The CDR3 DNA reads TGCAGTGCTAGTCGGGGGGCGGGCAACACTGAAGCTTTCTTT. This encodes CSASRGAGNTEAFF.

This rearrangement joins TRBV6-2 or TRBV6-3 to TRBJ1-2; D unclear. V was clipped by 5 bases and J by 5 bases, with 12 bases between them. In germline, CDR1 is MNHEY, CDR2 SVGEGT. This CDR3 has 13 amino acids. The CDR3 loop reads CASSTSRGYGYTF. The CDR3 DNA sequence: TGTGCCAGCAGTACCTCGAGAGGGTATGGCTACACCTTC.

CDR3 in amino acids: CASSQAGLDGSYEQYF. CDR3 nucleotide sequence: TGTGCCAGCAGCCAGGCGGGACTAGATGGCTCCTACGAGCAGTACTTC. The chain has TRBV3-1 (or the pseudogene TRBV3-2) and TRBJ2-7, with 8 nucleotides matching TRBD2. The CDR3 is made up of 16 amino acids. The germline CDR1 and CDR2 sequences are LGHDT and YNNKEL (reference sequence). Trimming took 3 bases from V and 0 from J; bases not matched to a gene: 7.

This sequence joins TRBV28 and TRBJ2-7; 7 bases line up with TRBD1. The V segment lost 10 bases and the J segment 3 bases; nucleotides outside the gene matches: 21. CDR1 MDHEN and CDR2 SYDVKM come from the germline V gene. The CDR3 has 17 residues. The DNA of the CDR3 is TGTGCCACCAAGAAGGGCTTGACAGGGCCTCCTTTCTACGAGCAGTACTTC. This translates into CATKKGLTGPPFYEQYF.

V and J are TRBV11-2 and TRBJ1-4; unclear D gene. The CDR3 runs 17 residues. Trimming shortened V by 5 bases and J by 5 bases, and 21 bases separated the two germline ends. CDR1 is SGHAT, CDR2 FQNNGV, per germline. The CDR3 bases are TGTGCCAGCAGCCCACGCATGACCGCCGGAGGGAATGAAAAACTGTTTTTT. Protein product: CASSPRMTAGGNEKLFF.

The J gene is TRBJ1-1, the V gene TRBV6-5; D may be TRBD1 (6 bases). V lost 6 bases to trimming and J lost 10 bases, with 18 bases between them. Per the germline V gene, CDR1 is MNHEY and CDR2 is SVGAGI. The CDR3 spans 13 residues. The CDR3 sequence is CASRMDSLMGAFF. CDR3 in DNA: TGTGCCAGCAGGATGGACAGCCTGATGGGAGCTTTCTTT.

J is TRBJ2-3 and V is TRBV3-1 (or the pseudogene TRBV3-2), with 8 positions matching TRBD2. Germline CDR1 and CDR2: LGHDT and YNNKEL (reference sequence). This CDR3 is 17 amino acids long. V was clipped by 0 bases and J by 4 bases; unmatched bases: 9. DNA of the CDR3: TGTGCCAGCAGCCAAGATGTGGGGCGGGAGGTAGCAGATACGCAGTATTTT. Translating it yields CASSQDVGREVADTQYF.

The chain carries TRBV19 and TRBJ1-1, with D unclear. Trimming took off 7 bases at V and 0 bases at J, with 15 bases between the two ends. The CDR3 consists of 15 residues. Germline V lookup: CDR1 LNHDA, CDR2 SQIVND (reference sequence). The CDR3 coding sequence is TGTGCCAGTATAGACTCACCGTCTATGAACACTGAAGCTTTCTTT. Protein product: CASIDSPSMNTEAFF.

This chain joins TRBV18 and TRBJ2-7; D unresolved. The CDR3 consists of 15 residues. Trimming pared 5 bases from V and 6 bases from J, leaving 20 bases between. Germline CDR1 KGHSH, CDR2 LQKENI. Here the CDR3 DNA reads TGTGCCAGCTCAGCGGACGGCCCCCACGGCCTCGAGCAGTACTTC. This gives the protein CASSADGPHGLEQYF.

V gene TRBV7-6 combines with J gene TRBJ2-1, with 9 bases lining up with TRBD2. This CDR3 has 15 residues. Germline CDR1 reads SGHVS; CDR2 reads FNYEAQ. The V gene end was trimmed by 5 bases and the J gene end by 6 bases; junction bases not matched to a gene: 8. As DNA, the CDR3 is TGTGCCAGCAGCCTCGCATCTAGCGGGACCAATGAGCAGTTCTTC. Translation gives CASSLASSGTNEQFF. The full variable domain, in which reference TRBV7-6 and TRBJ2-1 provide the parts outside the CDR3, is GAGVSQSPRYKVTKRGQDVALRCDPISGHVSLYWYRQALGQGPEFLTYFNYEAQQDKSGLPNDRFSAERPEGSISTLTIQRTEQRDSAMYRCASSLASSGTNEQFFGPGTRLTVL.

V usage is TRBV19 and J usage is TRBJ1-1; tentative D call: TRBD1 (5 bases). The CDR3 covers 16 residues. CDR1 and CDR2 (germline): LNHDA, SQIVND (reference sequence). The V end lost 7 bases, the J end lost 2 bases, and 20 bases lay between the germline ends. The CDR3 here is CASTSLGGTDNTEAFF. The CDR3 DNA follows: TGTGCCAGTACCTCATTGGGGGGGACGGACAACACTGAAGCTTTCTTT. Drawing the rest from reference TRBV19 and TRBJ1-1, the complete variable domain is DGGITQSPKYLFRKEGQNVTLSCEQNLNHDAMYWYRQDPGQGLRLIYYSQIVNDFQKGDIAEGYSVSREKKESFPLTVTSAQKNPTAFYLCASTSLGGTDNTEAFFGQGTRLTVV.

The rearrangement uses TRBV6-5 and TRBJ2-5; 10 nucleotides match TRBD1. Looked up from germline, CDR1 is MNHEY and CDR2 is SVGAGI. This CDR3 is 15 amino acids long. V lost 6 bases and J lost 2; bases outside the gene matches: 6. The chain's CDR3 is CASRGTGERQETQYF. CDR3 nucleotide sequence: TGTGCCAGCAGGGGGACAGGGGAACGACAAGAGACCCAGTACTTC.

The rearrangement links TRBV9 to TRBJ2-3; TRBD2 matches 7 bases. The trim removed 4 bases at V and 4 bases at J, leaving 9 bases unmatched. Germline lookup yields CDR1 SGDLS and CDR2 YYNGEE. The CDR3 runs to 15 residues. CDR3 amino acids: CASSSTSAGADTQYF. The CDR3 DNA sequence: TGTGCCAGCAGCTCCACTAGCGCGGGCGCAGATACGCAGTATTTT.

J is TRBJ2-2 and V is TRBV27; D uncertain. Germline V gene sequence: CDR1 MNHEY, CDR2 SMNVEV (reference sequence). Between the trimmed V and J ends, which lost 6 bases and 3 bases, there was a span of 11 bases. CDR3 size: 14 residues. CDR3 coding DNA: TGTGCCAGCAGCCCCAGGCCATACACCGGGGAGCTGTTTTTT. Translating gives CASSPRPYTGELFF.

With regard to this clone: The identical CDR3 is also encoded by other nucleotide sequences in the sample. This CDR3 reads CASKSVGGSYEQYF. CDR3 bases: TGTGCCAGTAAGTCCGTAGGCGGCTCCTACGAGCAGTACTTC. V gene TRBV19 combines with J gene TRBJ2-7; no clear D. V lost 7 bases and J lost 0, with 13 bases in between. From germline, CDR1 is LNHDA and CDR2 SQIVND (reference sequence). This CDR3 has 14 amino acids.

The chain is built from TRBV29-1 and TRBJ2-1, with TRBD2 identical over 15 bases. Per germline, CDR1 SQVTM and CDR2 ANQGSEA. V trimming: 7 bases; J trimming: 4 bases; junction bases outside the gene matches: 14. This CDR3 is 18 amino acids long. CDR3 nucleotide sequence: TGCAGCGCTTACCCGGGACTAGCGGGAGGAACCGGATACAATGAGCAGTTCTTC. Amino acid sequence: CSAYPGLAGGTGYNEQFF.

The chain employs TRBV3-1 (or the pseudogene TRBV3-2) and TRBJ2-7; TRBD2 matches 8 bases. CDR3 length equals 15 residues. V trimming: 6 bases; J trimming: 3 bases; junction bases outside the gene matches: 10. The V gene's germline CDR1 is LGHDT and CDR2 YNNKEL (reference sequence). DNA of the CDR3: TGTGCCAGCAGACAGGGACTAGTCGACAGCTACGAGCAGTACTTC. Its translation: CASRQGLVDSYEQYF.

The J gene is TRBJ1-5, the V gene TRBV7-2; tentative D call: TRBD1 (6 bases). The germline V gene encodes CDR1 SGHTA and CDR2 FQGNSA. The CDR3 spans 15 residues. Trimming took off 1 base at V and 7 bases at J, with 14 bases between the two ends. In DNA, the CDR3 is TGTGCCAGCAGCTTAGAGTTTACAGGGAAGCAGCCCCAGCATTTT. Its translation is CASSLEFTGKQPQHF.

This clone has just a few counts. Mismatch with germline at one junction end may stem from a read error. Written as DNA, the CDR3 is TGTGCCAGCAGTTATGGGACGCTAGCTGAGACGTTTTTT. It codes for CASSYGTLAETFF. The chain is built from TRBV6-5 and TRBJ1-1; D possibly corresponds to TRBD1 (5 bases). Germline V gene lookup returns CDR1 MNHEY and CDR2 SVGAGI. The CDR3 contains 13 residues.

This chain joins TRBV5-1 and TRBJ2-5, with 13 bases that match TRBD2. The CDR3 is 17 residues long. J lost 5 bases, V lost 4 bases, and 11 bases had no gene match. CDR1 is SGHRS and CDR2 is YFSETQ in the germline V gene. CDR3 bases: TGCGCCAGCAGCGCCGGGACTAGCGGGAAGGGGCTGGAGACCCAGTACTTC. It is translated as CASSAGTSGKGLETQYF. Full variable domain (rest looked up from reference TRBV5-1 and TRBJ2-5): KAGVTQTPRYLIKTRGQQVTLSCSPISGHRSVSWYQQTPGQGLQFLFEYFSETQRNKGNFPGRFSGRQFSNSRSEMNVSTLELGDSALYLCASSAGTSGKGLETQYFGPGTRLLVL.

In this sample, this clone turned up once. This sequence joins TRBV30 and TRBJ1-2, with D unclear. Germline V gene lookup returns CDR1 GTSNPN and CDR2 SVGIG (reference sequence). This CDR3 has 14 amino acids. Trimming cost V 3 bases and J 4 bases, with 15 bases left between them. The CDR3 nucleotides read TGTGCCTGGAGGGGAGTGGGAGGAGCCTATGGCTACACCTTC. It codes for CAWRGVGGAYGYTF.

The rearrangement uses TRBV19 and TRBJ1-1; 8 bases line up with TRBD1. V shed 6 bases and J 4 bases; nucleotides not matched to a gene: 4. Germline loops: CDR1 LNHDA, CDR2 SQIVND (reference sequence). CDR3 length: 13 residues. In DNA form, the CDR3 reads TGTGCCAGTAGCCTTACAGGGGGCACTGAAGCTTTCTTT. It yields the protein CASSLTGGTEAFF.

The CDR3 is CASSLRQYTEAFF. CDR3 nucleotides: TGTGCCAGCAGCTTGCGGCAGTACACTGAAGCTTTCTTT. The chain combines TRBV5-5 with TRBJ1-1; D remains ambiguous. The CDR3 has 13 residues. The V end lost 1 base, the J end lost 3 bases, and 7 bases lay between the germline ends. In germline, CDR1 is SGHKS, CDR2 YYEKEE (reference sequence).

The V and J genes are TRBV5-1 and TRBJ2-2; 9 bases line up with TRBD2. The germline CDR1 and CDR2 sequences are SGHRS and YFSETQ. This CDR3 has 19 residues. With 2 bases clipped from V and 6 bases from J, the junction kept 17 bases outside the gene matches. The CDR3 protein is CASSFSDWGGTSRAGELFF. DNA of the CDR3: TGCGCCAGCAGCTTCTCAGACTGGGGCGGGACTAGCCGCGCCGGGGAGCTGTTTTTT.

The V and J genes are TRBV5-5 and TRBJ1-2; D not certain. CDR1 and CDR2 (germline): SGHKS, YYEKEE (reference sequence). The CDR3 is made up of 15 amino acids. The V end lost 4 bases, the J end lost 0 bases, and 13 bases lay between the germline ends. The CDR3, as DNA: TGTGCCAGCAGCCCAGCAGGCCCAGCTAACTATGGCTACACCTTC. Its protein is CASSPAGPANYGYTF. Together with reference TRBV5-5 and TRBJ1-2, the CDR3 gives the full variable domain: DAGVTQSPTHLIKTRGQQVTLRCSPISGHKSVSWYQQVLGQGPQFIFQYYEKEERGRGNFPDRFSARQFPNYSSELNVNALLLGDSALYLCASSPAGPANYGYTFGSGTRLTVV.

This rearrangement joins TRBV12-3 or TRBV12-4 to TRBJ1-1; maybe TRBD1 (5 bases). The CDR3 sequence is 12 residues long. CDR3: CLTGTLNTEAFF. The CDR3 DNA reads TGTCTCACCGGGACCTTGAACACTGAAGCTTTCTTT.

V and J are TRBV28 and TRBJ1-5, with a tentative D call TRBD1 (6 bases). The CDR3 has 15 amino acids. Germline CDR1 MDHEN, CDR2 SYDVKM. Trimming took 3 bases from V and 5 from J, leaving 14 bases between them. The CDR3 DNA follows: TGTGCCAGCAGTTTGATAGTTGGGGGCTATCAGCCCCAGCATTTT. Protein product: CASSLIVGGYQPQHF.